This T cell receptor beta chain was identified in a study of cytomegalovirus exposure and HLA in healthy donors. Study context: A preliminary data release comprised tens of millions of unique TCRs obtained from HLA-typed donors. Study outcomes and limitations: In a later analysis, common viral pathogens appeared linked to several of the most significant clusters.

In the PCR, 60 Vbeta and 13 Jbeta primers were used. Here immunoSEQ multiplex PCR was the method, and the copy in TCRdb shows in-frame clones only, minus some. This table has about 150,000 clones, roughly 63% appearing once. This clone was picked up one time. Antigen: not known. Germline V gives CDR1 MNHEY, CDR2 SMNVEV (reference sequence). Trimming shortened V by 6 bases and J by 1 base, and 15 bases separated the two germline ends. The CDR3 consists of 15 residues. The receptor's source is a woman aged 55-69 years in good health and CMV-seropositive. The sample consisted of PBMCs. The rearrangement links TRBV27 to TRBJ1-2, with unresolved D. CDR3 region: CASRSFGVINYGYTF. The CDR3 DNA reads as TGTGCCAGCAGATCCTTCGGGGTCATTAACTATGGCTACACCTTC.